Listed here are 19 T cell receptor beta chains from one sample, sequenced in a study of cytomegalovirus exposure and HLA in healthy donors. The PCR ran on 60 Vbeta and 13 Jbeta primers. Repertoires were generated with immunoSEQ multiplex PCR, while TCRdb's copy carries only in-frame clones and drops some. Among 100,000 to 150,000 clones listed, about 79% were seen once. The sequencing sample was made of PBMCs. Receptors were obtained from a man in his forties or fifties in good health and CMV-seronegative.

The DNA of the CDR3 is TGTGCCAGCAACCCGGGGACTAGCGGGGTATACGAGCAGTACGTC. Amino acids: CASNPGTSGVYEQYV. The genes are TRBV7-4 and TRBJ2-7; the match to TRBD2 covers 13 bases. The CDR3 has 15 residues. The V gene end was trimmed by 7 bases and the J gene end by 4 bases; junction bases not matched to a gene: 7. CDR1 SGHVT and CDR2 SQSDAQ come from the germline V gene.

The CDR3 coding sequence is TGTGCCAGCAGTCCCACCCGGCCGGGCGAGGGGCCCCAGCATTTT. Its translation: CASSPTRPGEGPQHF. The chain uses TRBV6-5 and TRBJ1-5; unclear D gene. Germline CDR1 reads MNHEY; CDR2 reads SVGAGI. This CDR3 contains 15 residues. Trimming left V 5 bases short and J 9 bases short, with 20 bases between.

This clone was detected a few times. The genes are TRBV6-6 and TRBJ1-2; the D is unclear. Trimming stripped 2 bases from V and 6 bases from J, with 7 bases between. The germline gives CDR1 MNHNY, CDR2 SVGAGI (reference sequence). The CDR3 sequence is 12 residues long. The CDR3 loop reads CASSYSQDGYTF. The CDR3 DNA reads TGTGCCAGCAGTTACAGTCAGGATGGCTACACCTTC.

This clone was seen just once. This chain links TRBV19 with TRBJ1-1; no clear D. The length of the CDR3 is 13 residues. Trimming removed 5 bases from V and 4 bases from J, with 11 bases in between. Germline values: CDR1 LNHDA, CDR2 SQIVND (reference sequence). The CDR3 region has the DNA TGTGCCAGTAGTTACGGGGTCGGCACTGAAGCTTTCTTT. It translates to CASSYGVGTEAFF. Full variable domain (remainder filled in from reference TRBV19 and TRBJ1-1): DGGITQSPKYLFRKEGQNVTLSCEQNLNHDAMYWYRQDPGQGLRLIYYSQIVNDFQKGDIAEGYSVSREKKESFPLTVTSAQKNPTAFYLCASSYGVGTEAFFGQGTRLTVV.

The genes are TRBV25-1 and TRBJ2-3; 7 nucleotides line up with TRBD2. The germline gives CDR1 MGHDK, CDR2 SYGVNS. J lost 4 bases, V lost 2 bases, and 9 bases had no gene match. The CDR3 is 16 residues long. CDR3 in amino acids: CASSEGAGREADTQYF. The CDR3 DNA sequence: TGTGCCAGCAGTGAAGGCGCTGGGAGGGAGGCAGATACGCAGTATTTT.

In regard to this clone: At one end, the junction sequence differs from germline, possibly due to a read error. This CDR3 reads CASRGQGIRERLFF. CDR3 DNA sequence: TGTGCCAGCAGGGGACAGGGTATACGTGAAAGACTGTTTTTT. The rearrangement uses TRBV6-5 and TRBJ1-4, with 9 bases aligning to TRBD1. The germline gives CDR1 MNHEY, CDR2 SVGAGI. The CDR3 covers 14 residues.

This chain links TRBV11-3 with TRBJ2-1; TRBD2 matches 11 bases. In germline, CDR1 is SGHNT, CDR2 YENEEA. The CDR3 covers 17 residues. Trimming took 7 bases from V and 8 from J; bases not matched to a gene: 16. The CDR3 sequence is CASNSRGLAGGRDEQFF. CDR3 DNA sequence: TGTGCCAGCAACTCCCGGGGTCTAGCGGGGGGCCGGGATGAGCAGTTCTTC.

The J gene is TRBJ2-1, the V gene TRBV6-1; 7 bases map to TRBD2. Germline-derived CDR1 and CDR2 are MNHNS and SASEGT. This CDR3 is built from 16 residues. Unmatched junction bases numbered 8, after V lost 4 bases and J lost 2 bases. The CDR3 spells CASSAILADPYNEQFF. Here the CDR3 DNA reads TGTGCCAGCAGTGCGATTCTAGCGGACCCCTACAATGAGCAGTTCTTC.

The gene calls are TRBV6-5 and TRBJ1-5, with D possibly matching TRBD1 (5 bases). V was cut by 6 bases and J by 6 bases, with 15 bases left in between. Germline V gene data show CDR1 as MNHEY and CDR2 as SVGAGI. CDR3 length: 14 residues. Written as DNA, the CDR3 is TGTGCCAGCAGCTCTTCGGGGGTTATTCAGCCCCAGCATTTT. This translates into CASSSSGVIQPQHF.

The V gene is TRBV21-1, the J gene TRBJ2-3; the table's TRBD1 call for D was not verified on the DNA. TRBV21-1 is noted as a pseudogene. The CDR3 runs 18 residues. The CDR3 sequence is CASSKGGIPTGTGDTQYF. The CDR3 nucleotides read TGTGCCAGCAGCAAAGGGGGAATACCGACAGGCACAGGAGATACGCAGTATTTT.

On this clone: At one end the junction does not follow the germline gene, possibly because of a read error. V is TRBV11-1 and J is TRBJ1-2; D might be TRBD1 (5 bases). CDR1 is SGHAT, CDR2 FQDESV, per germline (reference sequence). The CDR3 totals 15 residues. CDR3 DNA: TGTGCCAGCAGCGGTTTCAAAGGGGCTAACGATGGCTACACCTTC. It yields the protein CASSGFKGANDGYTF.

The rearrangement uses TRBV2 and TRBJ1-6; possibly TRBD1 for D (6 bases). This CDR3 comprises 13 residues. Germline V lookup: CDR1 SNHLY, CDR2 FYNNEI. V shed 7 bases and J shed 10 bases, with 14 bases lying between them. The CDR3 DNA follows: TGTGCCAGCAACCCCGGGACACTATCACCCCTCCACTTT. Encoded protein: CASNPGTLSPLHF. The variable domain in full, with the rest retrieved from reference TRBV2 and TRBJ1-6, is EPEVTQTPSHQVTQMGQEVILRCVPISNHLYFYWYRQILGQKVEFLVSFYNNEISEKSEIFDDQFSVERPDGSNFTLKIRSTKLEDSAMYFCASNPGTLSPLHFGNGTRLTVT.

The V gene is TRBV6-1, the J gene TRBJ2-1, with 12 bases lining up with TRBD1. The CDR3 length is 15 residues. After removal of 2 bases from V and 9 bases from J, the junction contained 5 bases not matched to a gene. Germline V gives CDR1 MNHNS, CDR2 SASEGT. DNA for the CDR3: TGTGCCAGCAGTGAAAGGGGACAGGGGGCAGGTGAGCAGTTCTTC. Its translation is CASSERGQGAGEQFF.

This rearrangement joins TRBV19 to TRBJ1-1, with TRBD1 matching over 7 bases. Germline lookup yields CDR1 LNHDA and CDR2 SQIVND (reference sequence). Trimming took 5 bases from V and 4 from J; bases not matched to a gene: 13. CDR3 length: 16 amino acids. This CDR3 reads CASSSVRDRVGTEAFF. The CDR3 DNA follows: TGTGCCAGTAGTTCCGTACGAGACAGGGTTGGCACTGAAGCTTTCTTT.

This clone was seen only a few times. The rearrangement links TRBV7-6 to TRBJ1-4; 8 nucleotides agree with TRBD1. CDR1 and CDR2 from the germline V gene are SGHVS and FNYEAQ. V shed 3 bases and J 6 bases; nucleotides not matched to a gene: 6. The CDR3 runs 15 residues. CDR3 in DNA: TGTGCCAGCAGCTTCACAGGGGGACCGGATGAAAAACTGTTTTTT. Protein product: CASSFTGGPDEKLFF.

V gene TRBV29-1 combines with J gene TRBJ2-1, with 9 bases aligning to TRBD1. The CDR3 has 13 amino acids. Per germline, CDR1 SQVTM and CDR2 ANQGSEA. The junction had 8 bases not matched to a gene; V was cut back by 5 bases and J by 9 bases. The CDR3 nucleotides are TGCAGCGTTTGTCCGGGACAGGGTCGTGAGCAGTTCTTC. Amino acids: CSVCPGQGREQFF.

The chain links TRBV5-4 to TRBJ1-6, with D hard to call. CDR3 size: 15 residues. CDR1 is SGHNT and CDR2 is YYREEE in the germline V gene (reference sequence). Trimming cost V 4 bases and J 0 bases, with 8 bases left between them. Written as DNA, the CDR3 is TGTGCCAGCAGCCTAGGTAACTCCTATAATTCACCCCTCCACTTT. This codes for CASSLGNSYNSPLHF.

This clone appeared a few times. The chain employs TRBV6-1 and TRBJ1-4; the D is unclear. V was clipped by 7 bases and J by 0 bases, with 9 bases between them. Germline CDR1 and CDR2: MNHNS and SASEGT. The CDR3 spans 14 residues. The CDR3 is CASTLVATNEKLFF. The CDR3 bases are TGTGCCAGCACCCTAGTAGCAACTAATGAAAAACTGTTTTTT.

V usage is TRBV6-1 and J usage is TRBJ2-4, with TRBD1 identical over 10 bases. The CDR3 runs to 13 residues. Trimming took 6 bases from V and 7 from J; bases not matched to a gene: 3. Germline CDR1 and CDR2: MNHNS and SASEGT. CDR3 region: CASRGTGDNIQYF. Written as DNA, the CDR3 is TGTGCCAGCAGGGGGACAGGGGACAACATTCAGTACTTC.